This entry lists 31 T cell receptor beta chains sequenced from one sample in a study of human T cells and chemical hapten exposure. Time point specified: patch test 1, 2 weeks after DPC sensitization. The treatment here: therapeutic diphenylcyclopropenone sensitization with weekly scalp DPC. From the RACE reads, TCRdb called clonotypes with MiXCR, one entry per CDR3 protein. Among fewer than 500,000 distinct CDR3 sequences listed, approximately 4.4% were seen once. Source: whole blood, taken in connection with sensitization to the hapten diphenylcyclopropenone (DPC). These receptor sequences come from a woman aged 50 to 60 with alopecia areata. Some clones in this sample may be carry-over from other donors' samples.

This clonotype was observed a few times. The V call is TRBV5-1, the J call TRBJ2-7; TRBD2 matches at 15 bases. Germline V gene sequence: CDR1 SGHRS, CDR2 YFSETQ. The CDR3 is 16 residues long. J was trimmed by 4 bases and V by 4 bases; bases with no gene match: 6. The CDR3 region has the DNA TGCGCCAGCAGCGGGGGACTAGCGGGAGGTATTTACGAGCAGTACTTC. Translating it yields CASSGGLAGGIYEQYF.

The sample holds a few counts of this clonotype. CDR3: CASSFRGVQANNSPLHF. The CDR3 bases are TGTGCCAGCAGTTTCCGGGGGGTACAGGCAAATAATTCACCCCTCCACTTT. The chain links TRBV12-3 or TRBV12-4 to TRBJ1-6; a weak D match, TRBD1 (5 bases). This CDR3 comprises 17 residues. V gave up 3 bases and J gave up 5 bases, with 17 bases separating them.

The rearrangement links TRBV7-6 to TRBJ2-5; tentatively, D is TRBD1 (5 bases). The V and J ends lost 2 bases and 9 bases respectively, with 16 bases between them. Germline V gene lookup returns CDR1 SGHVS and CDR2 FNYEAQ. CDR3 length: 14 amino acids. CDR3 DNA sequence: TGTGCCAGCAGCTTAACGCTGGGGAAGGGGCCCCAGTACTTC. Its translation: CASSLTLGKGPQYF.

This clonotype was observed many times. This chain joins TRBV7-9 and TRBJ2-3; tentatively, D is TRBD2 (5 bases). The CDR3 loop spans 12 amino acids. Germline V lookup: CDR1 SEHNR, CDR2 FQNEAQ (reference sequence). Trimming took off 4 bases at V and 8 bases at J, with 10 bases between the two ends. The CDR3 DNA reads TGTGCCAGCAGCTCCGCCCTAGCTACGCAGTATTTT. Encoded protein: CASSSALATQYF. The entire variable domain, with the rest obtained from reference TRBV7-9 and TRBJ2-3, is as follows: DTGVSQNPRHKITKRGQNVTFRCDPISEHNRLYWYRQTLGQGPEFLTYFQNEAQLEKSRLLSDRFSAERPKGSFSTLEIQRTEQGDSAMYLCASSSALATQYFGPGTRLTVL.

Many counts were recorded for this clonotype. The chain employs TRBV5-1 and TRBJ2-5; 12 nucleotides agree with TRBD2. The CDR3 totals 16 residues. The trim removed 4 bases at V and 1 base at J, leaving 5 bases unmatched. Germline-derived CDR1 and CDR2 are SGHRS and YFSETQ. CDR3 sequence (DNA): TGCGCCAGCAGCCTTACACTAGCGGGGGGCCAAGAGACCCAGTACTTC. Its translation is CASSLTLAGGQETQYF.

This clonotype has ten or more counts. V is TRBV7-2 and J is TRBJ2-3, with 9 bases that match TRBD2. The CDR3 is made up of 14 amino acids. V gave up 1 base and J gave up 6 bases; unmatched junction bases: 2. CDR1 is SGHTA and CDR2 is FQGNSA in the germline V gene. The CDR3 DNA sequence: TGTGCCAGCAGCTTAGTGCTAGCGGGGGATACGCAGTATTTT. This gives the protein CASSLVLAGDTQYF.

There are many counts of this clonotype. This CDR3 reads CASSSRGLTEKLFF. The CDR3 DNA reads as TGTGCCAGCAGTTCCAGGGGACTGACTGAAAAACTGTTTTTT. The genes are TRBV6-1 and TRBJ1-4, with D tentatively TRBD1 (6 bases). CDR1 and CDR2 from the germline V gene are MNHNS and SASEGT. Deletions cut 5 bases from V and 7 bases from J, with 14 bases between. The CDR3 totals 14 residues.

Comments on this clonotype: One end of the junction fails to match germline, which may point to a read error. The chain has TRBV11-3 and TRBJ2-1; D remains unclear. The germline CDR1 and CDR2 sequences are SGHNT and YENEEA. This CDR3 comprises 13 residues. The CDR3 bases are TGTGCCAGCAGCTTAGGGGGAAACAATGAGCAGCTCTTC. Translation: CASSLGGNNEQLF.

This clonotype has a handful of counts. The rearrangement joins TRBV28 to TRBJ1-5, with no clear D. The CDR3 is 14 amino acids. Germline CDR1 is MDHEN and CDR2 is SYDVKM. V dropped 3 bases and J dropped 3 bases, with 9 bases sitting between them. CDR3 loop: CASSFLLTNQPQHF. The CDR3 DNA sequence: TGTGCCAGCAGTTTTCTACTTACCAATCAGCCCCAGCATTTT.

The chain recombines TRBV29-1 with TRBJ2-3, with 8 bases identical to TRBD2. J was trimmed by 2 bases and V by 7 bases; bases with no gene match: 8. The germline V gene has CDR1 SQVTM and CDR2 ANQGSEA. The CDR3 is 14 amino acids. The CDR3 protein is CSADGGGITDTQYF. CDR3 nucleotide sequence: TGCAGCGCAGACGGCGGGGGGATCACAGATACGCAGTATTTT.

This clonotype showed up just a few times. The chain is built from TRBV12-3 or TRBV12-4 and TRBJ1-6, with D hard to call. The CDR3 loop spans 14 amino acids. Trimming took off 1 base at V and 7 bases at J, with 8 bases between the two ends. The CDR3 region is CASSLGRQNSPLHF. For the CDR3, the DNA is TGTGCCAGCAGTTTAGGACGCCAGAATTCACCCCTCCACTTT.

This clonotype was seen more than once but under ten times. The V gene is TRBV20-1, the J gene TRBJ2-3; D uncertain. V lost 3 bases and J lost 2, with 18 bases in between. The CDR3 totals 16 residues. Germline CDR1 DFQATT, CDR2 SNEGSKA (reference sequence). The CDR3 coding sequence is TGCAGTGCTAGGGCTCCGCCTGGCGACCACACAGATACGCAGTATTTT. Amino acid sequence: CSARAPPGDHTDTQYF.

This clonotype was recorded at least ten times. CDR3 residues: CASSLVPGVSYEQYF. The CDR3 nucleotides are TGTGCCAGCAGCTTAGTTCCAGGGGTCTCCTACGAGCAGTACTTC. The V and J genes are TRBV7-8 and TRBJ2-7; D possibly corresponds to TRBD1 (6 bases). The ends were cut back, 1 base at V and 0 bases at J, with 10 bases in the middle. The CDR3 runs to 15 residues. The germline CDR1 and CDR2 sequences are SGHVS and FQNEAQ. Full variable domain (missing parts from reference TRBV7-8 and TRBJ2-7): GAGVSQSPRYKVAKRGQDVALRCDPISGHVSLFWYQQALGQGPEFLTYFQNEAQLDKSGLPSDRFFAERPEGSVSTLKIQRTQQEDSAVYLCASSLVPGVSYEQYFGPGTRLTVT.

This chain joins TRBV12-3 or TRBV12-4 and TRBJ1-6; D unresolved. The CDR3 consists of 14 residues. V lost 6 bases, J lost 6 bases, and 12 bases lay in between. The CDR3 loop is CASRPTGANSPLHF. The CDR3, as DNA: TGTGCCAGCAGGCCCACGGGAGCTAATTCACCCCTCCACTTT.

This clonotype was seen at least ten times. The gene calls are TRBV28 and TRBJ1-6, with D perhaps matching TRBD1 (5 bases). The CDR3 sequence is 17 residues long. Germline V gene sequence: CDR1 MDHEN, CDR2 SYDVKM. V was pared by 2 bases and J by 0 bases, with 11 bases between. CDR3 coding DNA: TGTGCCAGCAGTTTAGCCGGGGACCCCTCCTATAATTCACCCCTCCACTTT. It is translated as CASSLAGDPSYNSPLHF.

Ten or more counts support this clonotype. The chain uses TRBV7-9 and TRBJ2-7, with TRBD1 matching 9 bases. This CDR3 comprises 17 residues. V shed 2 bases and J 1 base; nucleotides not matched to a gene: 9. Germline V gene data show CDR1 as SEHNR and CDR2 as FQNEAQ (reference sequence). DNA for the CDR3: TGTGCCAGCAGCTTACCCGGGACAGGGCCCTCTTCCTACGAGCAGTACTTC. Translated, it gives CASSLPGTGPSSYEQYF.

This clonotype was counted many times. This chain joins TRBV9 and TRBJ1-6; 10 positions agree with TRBD1. Losses at the gene ends were 4 bases for V and 4 bases for J; bases not matched to a gene: 8. This CDR3 has 17 residues. The germline gives CDR1 SGDLS, CDR2 YYNGEE. CDR3 loop: CASSPDGTGVYNSPLHF. In nucleotides, the CDR3 is TGTGCCAGCAGCCCAGACGGGACAGGGGTGTATAATTCACCCCTCCACTTT.

This clonotype was observed many times. The V call is TRBV7-9, the J call TRBJ2-7; D might be TRBD1 (6 bases). The germline V gene has CDR1 SEHNR and CDR2 FQNEAQ (reference sequence). The CDR3 covers 13 residues. V was trimmed by 3 bases and J by 2 bases, leaving 8 bases between them. As DNA, the CDR3 is TGTGCCAGCAGCTTGGACAGCACCTACGAGCAGTACTTC. This gives the protein CASSLDSTYEQYF.

This clonotype came up a few times. Here the CDR3 DNA reads TGTGCCAGCAGCTTAGTTGGGACGGTCTCCTACAATGAGCAGTTCTTC. Amino acid sequence: CASSLVGTVSYNEQFF. The chain joins TRBV7-8 to TRBJ2-1; D assignment may be TRBD1 or TRBD2 (5 bases each). CDR3 size: 16 residues. The V end was cut by 1 base, the J end by 0 bases, with 10 bases between. Germline values: CDR1 SGHVS, CDR2 FQNEAQ. Using reference TRBV7-8 and TRBJ2-1 for the parts outside the CDR3, the full variable domain is GAGVSQSPRYKVAKRGQDVALRCDPISGHVSLFWYQQALGQGPEFLTYFQNEAQLDKSGLPSDRFFAERPEGSVSTLKIQRTQQEDSAVYLCASSLVGTVSYNEQFFGPGTRLTVL.

The genes are TRBV20-1 and TRBJ1-2, with D unclear. CDR1 DFQATT and CDR2 SNEGSKA come from the germline V gene (reference sequence). This CDR3 has 14 amino acids. Trimming cost V 5 bases and J 0 bases, with 13 bases left between them. The CDR3 DNA reads as TGCAGTGCTGTTTATAAGGCTTCTAACTATGGCTACACCTTC. Amino acids: CSAVYKASNYGYTF.

The sample holds many counts of this clonotype. V is TRBV13 and J is TRBJ1-1; a weak D match, TRBD1 (5 bases). The V and J ends lost 6 bases and 3 bases respectively, with 26 bases between them. CDR3 length equals 18 residues. Germline V gene lookup returns CDR1 PRHDT and CDR2 FYEKMQ (reference sequence). In nucleotides, the CDR3 is TGTGCCAGCAGTTCTCCCCCGGTAGGGGCGATCTTCGACACTGAAGCTTTCTTT. Translating gives CASSSPPVGAIFDTEAFF.

V usage is TRBV29-1 and J usage is TRBJ2-1; D gene ambiguous. The germline V gene has CDR1 SQVTM and CDR2 ANQGSEA. The CDR3 has 14 residues. Trimming cost V 7 bases and J 7 bases, with 20 bases left between them. The CDR3 reads CSAAVMGEGNEQFF. The CDR3 coding sequence is TGCAGCGCCGCCGTAATGGGCGAAGGTAATGAGCAGTTCTTC.

This clonotype was recorded many times. The chain joins TRBV28 to TRBJ2-1; TRBD1 might be the D (6 bases). The germline V gene encodes CDR1 MDHEN and CDR2 SYDVKM. Trimming took off 4 bases at V and 0 bases at J, with 13 bases between the two ends. This CDR3 is built from 16 residues. In DNA, the CDR3 is TGTGCCAGCAGTTCCCCAGGACAGAGCTCCTACAATGAGCAGTTCTTC. As protein: CASSSPGQSSYNEQFF.

This clonotype was detected ten times or more. The rearrangement links TRBV7-2 to TRBJ1-1; 9 bases map to TRBD1. CDR3 length equals 16 residues. Losses at the gene ends were 6 bases for V and 8 bases for J; bases not matched to a gene: 16. Germline V gene lookup returns CDR1 SGHTA and CDR2 FQGNSA. The CDR3 reads CASRHRRTGAPLEAFF. CDR3 DNA: TGTGCCAGCAGGCACCGGAGGACAGGGGCCCCCTTGGAAGCTTTCTTT.

This clonotype was recorded many times. This sequence joins TRBV20-1 and TRBJ1-6, with unresolved D. Between the trimmed V and J ends, which lost 5 bases and 10 bases, there was a span of 15 bases. Germline loops: CDR1 DFQATT, CDR2 SNEGSKA (reference sequence). CDR3 length: 13 amino acids. The CDR3 coding sequence is TGCAGTGCTCGGGTGGTCGGGGAATCACCCCTCCACTTT. Its protein is CSARVVGESPLHF.

This clonotype was counted between two and nine times. The genes are TRBV20-1 and TRBJ2-5, with D unclear. Germline V gives CDR1 DFQATT, CDR2 SNEGSKA (reference sequence). Trimming removed 5 bases at V and 0 bases at J, with 10 bases between. This CDR3 comprises 13 residues. CDR3 in DNA: TGCAGTGCTCCTGACTTAAACCAAGAGACCCAGTACTTC. Amino acid sequence: CSAPDLNQETQYF.

This chain links TRBV6-6 with TRBJ1-1; D not resolved. CDR1 is MNHNY and CDR2 is SVGAGI in the germline V gene (reference sequence). The CDR3 is made up of 14 amino acids. Trimming pared 7 bases from V and 1 base from J, leaving 13 bases between. Here the CDR3 DNA reads TGTGCCAGCACTAACCGGGAGGGGAACACTGAAGCTTTCTTT. It translates to CASTNREGNTEAFF.

The rearrangement joins TRBV7-6 to TRBJ1-1; possibly TRBD1 for D (6 bases). Germline-derived CDR1 and CDR2 are SGHVS and FNYEAQ. Trimming stripped 2 bases from V and 6 bases from J, with 10 bases between. This CDR3 comprises 13 residues. The CDR3 is CASSLWQGSEAFF. The DNA of the CDR3 is TGTGCCAGCAGCTTATGGCAGGGGTCTGAAGCTTTCTTT.

This chain uses TRBV20-1 with TRBJ2-3; 7 bases match TRBD1. Unmatched junction bases numbered 7, after V lost 4 bases and J lost 0 bases. Germline V gives CDR1 DFQATT, CDR2 SNEGSKA (reference sequence). The CDR3 totals 15 residues. CDR3 amino acids: CSANDRATSTDTQYF. CDR3 nucleotides: TGCAGTGCTAACGACAGGGCCACTAGCACAGATACGCAGTATTTT.

In regard to this clonotype: Compared with germline, one end of the junction differs, possibly owing to a read error. The chain has TRBV5-1 and TRBJ1-1; D uncertain. CDR3 size: 14 residues. Germline values: CDR1 SGHRS, CDR2 YFSETQ. DNA of the CDR3: TGCGTCAGCGGTTGGAAGGGAGGCGACACTGAAGCTTTCTTT. The encoded protein is CVSGWKGGDTEAFF. Using reference TRBV5-1 and TRBJ1-1 for the parts outside the CDR3, the full variable domain is KAGVTQTPRYLIKTRGQQVTLSCSPISGHRSVSWYQQTPGQGLQFLFEYFSETQRNKGNFPGRFSGRQFSNSRSEMNVSTLELGDSALYLCVSGWKGGDTEAFFGQGTRLTVV.

This clonotype was seen at least ten times. V is TRBV20-1 and J is TRBJ1-5, with TRBD1 identical over 10 bases. This CDR3 has 15 amino acids. CDR1 is DFQATT, CDR2 SNEGSKA, per germline (reference sequence). V shed 1 base and J 9 bases; nucleotides not matched to a gene: 9. CDR3 protein: CSARVLDRGYGPQHF. CDR3 sequence (DNA): TGCAGTGCTAGAGTCCTGGACAGGGGGTATGGGCCCCAGCATTTT.